This note documents a single T cell receptor (beta chain) sequence. Its antigen remains unknown. Some clones are missing from TCRdb's copy, which holds only in-frame ones; the method was immunoSEQ multiplex PCR. Altogether more than 40,000 clones are present, around 68% being singletons, with the ten largest covering approximately 25%. Sequencing was preceded by expansion of antigen-specific CD4+ T cells with viral peptide pools in the ViraFEST assay. Culturing for about 9 days preceded CD4+ T cell isolation. Negative nucleocapsid antibody tests before and after vaccination confirmed no previous SARS-CoV-2 infection. PBMC cultures contained about 2 million cells per well, about 11 IU/ml IL-2 and 10 ug/ml peptides. The sample originates from a study of vaccination effects on CD4 cells after COVID-19. The wider study: The vaccine given was either BNT162b2 or mRNA-1273, in two doses. Points from the study as a whole: Healthy vaccinees' vaccine-induced clones included only 1 of 255 that recognized common cold coronaviruses. Both infection-induced and vaccine-induced clones contracted markedly at late post-vaccination timepoints.

The sequencing used CD4+ T cells from PBMCs cultured with HCoV-OC43 spike peptides, collected before COVID-19 vaccination. The subset: HCoV-OC43 spike overlapping peptide pool stimulation. The source of this sequence is a human donor who received a COVID-19 vaccine.

CDR3 sequence reads: CASSEGQSTDTQYF. The DNA of the CDR3 is TGTGCCAGCAGTGAGGGACAGAGCACAGATACGCAGTATTTT. The gene calls are TRBV6-4 and TRBJ2-3; 7 positions match TRBD1. Trimming at V came to 3 bases and at J to 0 bases, leaving 0 bases not matched to a gene. The length of the CDR3 is 14 residues. Germline values: CDR1 MRHNA, CDR2 SNTAGT.